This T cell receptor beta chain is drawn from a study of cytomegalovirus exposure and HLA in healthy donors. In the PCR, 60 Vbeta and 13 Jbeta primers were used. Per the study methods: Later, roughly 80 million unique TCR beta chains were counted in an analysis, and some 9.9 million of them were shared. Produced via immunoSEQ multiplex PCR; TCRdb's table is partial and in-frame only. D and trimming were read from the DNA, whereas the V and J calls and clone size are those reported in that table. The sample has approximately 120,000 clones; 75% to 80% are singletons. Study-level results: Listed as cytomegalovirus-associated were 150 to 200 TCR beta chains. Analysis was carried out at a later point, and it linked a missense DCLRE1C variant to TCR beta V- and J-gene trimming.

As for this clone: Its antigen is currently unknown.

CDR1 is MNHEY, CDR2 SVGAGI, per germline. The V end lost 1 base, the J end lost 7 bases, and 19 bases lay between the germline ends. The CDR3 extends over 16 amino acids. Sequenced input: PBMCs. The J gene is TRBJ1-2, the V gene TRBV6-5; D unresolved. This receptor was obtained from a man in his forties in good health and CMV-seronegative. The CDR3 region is CASSYLAGVIGGGYTF. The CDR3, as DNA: TGTGCCAGCAGTTACTTGGCAGGAGTCATCGGAGGTGGCTACACCTTC.